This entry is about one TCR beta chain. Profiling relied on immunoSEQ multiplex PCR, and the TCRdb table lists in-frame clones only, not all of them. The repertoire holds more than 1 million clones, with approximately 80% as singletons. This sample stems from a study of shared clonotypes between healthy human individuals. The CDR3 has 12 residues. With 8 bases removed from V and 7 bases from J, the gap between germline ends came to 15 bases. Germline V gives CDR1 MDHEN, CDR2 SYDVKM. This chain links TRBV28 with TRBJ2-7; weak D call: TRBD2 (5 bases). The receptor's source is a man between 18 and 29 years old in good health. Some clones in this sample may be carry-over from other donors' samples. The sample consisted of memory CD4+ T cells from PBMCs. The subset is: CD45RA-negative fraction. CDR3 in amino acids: CASRVRAREQYF. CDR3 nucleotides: TGTGCCAGCCGCGTGCGGGCCCGGGAGCAGTACTTC.